The clone carrying this T cell receptor (beta chain) is categorized as large. The antigen is unknown. Using immunoSEQ multiplex PCR, the repertoire was profiled, and TCRdb retains in-frame clones only, with some absent. The table includes about 5,100 clones, 32% detected once. The sample belongs to a study of T cell clonotyping in hematopoietic cell transplantation. Regarding the study as a whole: Pathologically expanded recipient clonotypes increased progressively from day 30 to day 180 as diversity fell.

The time point denotes: recipient sample about 28 days before transplant, after cytoreduction. V was shortened by 0 bases and J by 4 bases, with 7 bases between the two germline ends. This CDR3 is built from 13 residues. Germline V lookup: CDR1 GTSNPN, CDR2 SVGIG (reference sequence). The V gene is TRBV30, the J gene TRBJ2-1; D not resolved. This specimen consisted of peripheral blood mononuclear cells, obtained before stem cell transplant. The receptor was derived from a man aged 50-60 years with myelofibrosis. Some clones in this sample may be carry-over from other donors' samples. The CDR3 DNA reads as TGTGCCTGGAGTGTCGGCAGGTACAATGAGCAGTTCTTC. Amino acid sequence: CAWSVGRYNEQFF.